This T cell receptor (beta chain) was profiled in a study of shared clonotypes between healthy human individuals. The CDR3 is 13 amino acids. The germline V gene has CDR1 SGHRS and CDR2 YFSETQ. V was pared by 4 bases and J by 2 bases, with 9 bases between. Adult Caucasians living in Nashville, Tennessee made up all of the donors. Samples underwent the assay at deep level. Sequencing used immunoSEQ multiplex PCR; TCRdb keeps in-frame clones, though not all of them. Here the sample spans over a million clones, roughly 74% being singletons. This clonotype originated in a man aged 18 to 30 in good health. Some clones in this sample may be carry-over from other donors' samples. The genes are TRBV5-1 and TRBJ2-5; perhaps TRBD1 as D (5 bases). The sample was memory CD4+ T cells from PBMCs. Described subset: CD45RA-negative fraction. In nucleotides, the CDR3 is TGCGCCAGCAGCCGACAGACACAAGAGACCCAGTACTTC. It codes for CASSRQTQETQYF.